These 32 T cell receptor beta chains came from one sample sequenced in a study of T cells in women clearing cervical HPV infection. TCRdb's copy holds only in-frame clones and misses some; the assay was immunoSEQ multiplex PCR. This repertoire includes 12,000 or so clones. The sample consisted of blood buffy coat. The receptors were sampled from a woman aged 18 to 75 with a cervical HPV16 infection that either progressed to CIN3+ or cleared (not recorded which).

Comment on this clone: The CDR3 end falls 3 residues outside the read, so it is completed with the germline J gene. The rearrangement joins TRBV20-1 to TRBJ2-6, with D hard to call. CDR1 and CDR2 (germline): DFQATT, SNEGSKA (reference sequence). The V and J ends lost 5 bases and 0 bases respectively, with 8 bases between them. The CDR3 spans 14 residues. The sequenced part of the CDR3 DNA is TGCAGTGCTTACCTAGACTCTGGGGCCAACGTC. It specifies CSAYLDSGANV. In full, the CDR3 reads CSAYLDSGANVLTF.

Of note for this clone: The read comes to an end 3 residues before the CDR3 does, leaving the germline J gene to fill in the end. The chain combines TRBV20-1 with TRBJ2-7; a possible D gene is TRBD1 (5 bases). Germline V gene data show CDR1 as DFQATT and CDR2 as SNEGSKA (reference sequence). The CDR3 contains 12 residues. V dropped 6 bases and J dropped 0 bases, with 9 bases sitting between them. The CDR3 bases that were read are TGCAGTGCCCCTCAGGGCTCCTACGAG. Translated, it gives CSAPQGSYE. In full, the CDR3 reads CSAPQGSYEQYF.

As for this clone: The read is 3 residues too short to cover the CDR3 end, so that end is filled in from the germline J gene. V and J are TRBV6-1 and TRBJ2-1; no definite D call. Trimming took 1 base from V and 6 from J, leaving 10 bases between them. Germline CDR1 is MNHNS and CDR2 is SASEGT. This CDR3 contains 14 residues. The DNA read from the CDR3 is TGTGCCAGCAGTGAAGAGGGTAGGGTCAATGAG. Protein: CASSEEGRVNE. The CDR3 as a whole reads CASSEEGRVNEQFF.

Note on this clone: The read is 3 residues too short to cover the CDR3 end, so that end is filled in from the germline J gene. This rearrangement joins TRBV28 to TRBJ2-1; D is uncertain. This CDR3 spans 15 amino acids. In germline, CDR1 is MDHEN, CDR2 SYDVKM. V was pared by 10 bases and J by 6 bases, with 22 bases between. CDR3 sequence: CATSLGRLDINEQFF. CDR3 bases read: TGTGCCACCTCACTCGGCCGGTTAGACATCAATGAG.

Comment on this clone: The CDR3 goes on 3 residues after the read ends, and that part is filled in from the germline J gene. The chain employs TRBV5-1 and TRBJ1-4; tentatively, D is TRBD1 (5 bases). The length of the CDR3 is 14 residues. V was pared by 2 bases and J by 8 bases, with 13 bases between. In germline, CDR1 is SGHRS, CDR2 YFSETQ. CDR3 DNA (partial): TGCGCCAGCAGCTTAGGCAGGGTTGGAGAAAAA. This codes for CASSLGRVGEK. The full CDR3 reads CASSLGRVGEKLFF.

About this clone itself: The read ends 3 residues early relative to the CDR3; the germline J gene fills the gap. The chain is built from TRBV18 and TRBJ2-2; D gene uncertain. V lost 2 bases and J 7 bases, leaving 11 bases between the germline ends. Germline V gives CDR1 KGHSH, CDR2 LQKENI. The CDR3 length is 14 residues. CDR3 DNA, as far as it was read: TGTGCCAGCTCACCAAACTTGGGCATCGGGGAG. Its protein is CASSPNLGIGE. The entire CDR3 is CASSPNLGIGELFF.

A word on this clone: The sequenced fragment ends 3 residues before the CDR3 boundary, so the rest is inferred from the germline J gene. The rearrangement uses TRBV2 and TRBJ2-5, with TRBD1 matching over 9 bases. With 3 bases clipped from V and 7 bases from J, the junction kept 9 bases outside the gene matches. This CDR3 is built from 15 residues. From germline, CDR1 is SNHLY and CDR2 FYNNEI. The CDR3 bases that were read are TGTGCCAGCAGTGAGGGACAGGGAGTTATCGGGACC. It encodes CASSEGQGVIGT. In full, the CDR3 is CASSEGQGVIGTQYF.

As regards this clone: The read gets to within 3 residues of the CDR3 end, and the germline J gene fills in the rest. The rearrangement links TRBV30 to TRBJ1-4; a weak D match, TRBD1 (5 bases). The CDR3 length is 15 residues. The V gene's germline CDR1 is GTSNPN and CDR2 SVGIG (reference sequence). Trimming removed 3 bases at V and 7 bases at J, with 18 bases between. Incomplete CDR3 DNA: TGTGCCTGGAGCGGGGGACCCCACGAAAGTGAAAAA. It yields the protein CAWSGGPHESEK. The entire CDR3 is CAWSGGPHESEKLFF.

Incomplete CDR3 DNA: TGTGCCATCAGTGAGGACAGCAGGACC. Residues: CAISEDSRT. The whole CDR3 sequence reads CAISEDSRTQYF. The rearrangement uses TRBV10-3 and TRBJ2-5; possibly TRBD1 for D (5 bases). The read ends 3 residues before the CDR3 terminus; that terminus is restored from the germline J gene. CDR3 length: 12 residues. Trimming took 2 bases from V and 7 from J, leaving 8 bases between them. In germline, CDR1 is ENHRY, CDR2 SYGVKD.

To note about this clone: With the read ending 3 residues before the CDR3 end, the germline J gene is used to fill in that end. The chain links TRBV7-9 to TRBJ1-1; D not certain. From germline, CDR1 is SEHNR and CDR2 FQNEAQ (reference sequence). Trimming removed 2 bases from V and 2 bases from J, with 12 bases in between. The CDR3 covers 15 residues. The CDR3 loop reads CASSLSRGGNTEAFF. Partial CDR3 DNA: TGTGCCAGCAGCTTATCCCGAGGCGGTAACACTGAA.

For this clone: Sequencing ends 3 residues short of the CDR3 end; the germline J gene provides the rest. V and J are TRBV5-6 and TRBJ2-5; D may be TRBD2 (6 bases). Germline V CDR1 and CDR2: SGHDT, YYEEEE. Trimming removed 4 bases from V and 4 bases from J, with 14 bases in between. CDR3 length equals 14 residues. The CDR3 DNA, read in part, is TGTGCCAGCAGCCCTGGGGGGAAAGGAGAGACC. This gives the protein CASSPGGKGET. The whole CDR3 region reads CASSPGGKGETQYF. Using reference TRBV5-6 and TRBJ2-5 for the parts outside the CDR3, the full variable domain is DAGVTQSPTHLIKTRGQQVTLRCSPKSGHDTVSWYQQALGQGPQFIFQYYEEEERQRGNFPDRFSGHQFPNYSSELNVNALLLGDSALYLCASSPGGKGETQYFGPGTRLLVL.

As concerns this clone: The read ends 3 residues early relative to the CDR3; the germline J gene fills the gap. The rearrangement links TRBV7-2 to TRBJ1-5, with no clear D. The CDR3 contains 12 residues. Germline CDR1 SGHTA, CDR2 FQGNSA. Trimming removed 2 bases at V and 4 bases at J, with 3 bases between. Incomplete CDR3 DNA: TGTGCCAGCAGCTTACCGAATCAGCCC. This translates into CASSLPNQP. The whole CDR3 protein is CASSLPNQPQHF.

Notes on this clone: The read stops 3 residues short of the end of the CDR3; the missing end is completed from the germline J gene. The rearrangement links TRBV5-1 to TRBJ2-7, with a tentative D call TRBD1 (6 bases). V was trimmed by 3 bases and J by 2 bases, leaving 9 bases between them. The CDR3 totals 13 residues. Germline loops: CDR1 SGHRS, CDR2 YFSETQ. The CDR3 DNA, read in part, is TGCGCCAGCAGCTATGGACAGACCTACGAG. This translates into CASSYGQTYE. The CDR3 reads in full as CASSYGQTYEQYF. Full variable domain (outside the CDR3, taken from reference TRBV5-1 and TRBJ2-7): KAGVTQTPRYLIKTRGQQVTLSCSPISGHRSVSWYQQTPGQGLQFLFEYFSETQRNKGNFPGRFSGRQFSNSRSEMNVSTLELGDSALYLCASSYGQTYEQYFGPGTRLTVT.

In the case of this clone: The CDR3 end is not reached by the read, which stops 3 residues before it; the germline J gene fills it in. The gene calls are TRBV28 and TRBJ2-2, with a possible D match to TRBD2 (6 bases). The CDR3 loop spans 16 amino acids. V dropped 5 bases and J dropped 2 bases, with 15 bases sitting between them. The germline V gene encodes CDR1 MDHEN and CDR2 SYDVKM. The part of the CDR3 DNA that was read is TGTGCCAGCAGTCTCCTGTCCGGGACTAACACCGGGGAG. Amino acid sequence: CASSLLSGTNTGE. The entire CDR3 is CASSLLSGTNTGELFF.

The part of the CDR3 DNA that was read is TGTGCCAGCATTGCGGGACAGGGTGGCGAG. It codes for CASIAGQGGE. The entire CDR3 protein reads CASIAGQGGEQYF. This chain connects TRBV28 to TRBJ2-7; TRBD1 matches 9 bases. The read ends 3 residues before the CDR3 terminus; that terminus is restored from the germline J gene. CDR3 length equals 13 residues. The germline V gene has CDR1 MDHEN and CDR2 SYDVKM. J gave up 6 bases and V 7 bases, and 7 bases lay outside the gene matches.

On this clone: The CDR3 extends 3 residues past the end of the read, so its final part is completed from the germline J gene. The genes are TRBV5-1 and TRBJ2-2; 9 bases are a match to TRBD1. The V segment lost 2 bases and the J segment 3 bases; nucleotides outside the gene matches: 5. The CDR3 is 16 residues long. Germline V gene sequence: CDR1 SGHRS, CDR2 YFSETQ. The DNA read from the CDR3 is TGCGCCAGCAGCTTCACGACAGGGGGGGACACCGGGGAG. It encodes CASSFTTGGDTGE. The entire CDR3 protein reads CASSFTTGGDTGELFF.

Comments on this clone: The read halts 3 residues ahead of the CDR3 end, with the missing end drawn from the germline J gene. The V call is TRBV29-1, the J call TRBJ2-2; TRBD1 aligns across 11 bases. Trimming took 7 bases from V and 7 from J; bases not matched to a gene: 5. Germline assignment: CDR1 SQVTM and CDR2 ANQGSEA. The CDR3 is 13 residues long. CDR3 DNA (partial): TGCAGCGGTGGGACAGGGGGTGTCGGGGAG. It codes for CSGGTGGVGE. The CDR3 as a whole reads CSGGTGGVGELFF.

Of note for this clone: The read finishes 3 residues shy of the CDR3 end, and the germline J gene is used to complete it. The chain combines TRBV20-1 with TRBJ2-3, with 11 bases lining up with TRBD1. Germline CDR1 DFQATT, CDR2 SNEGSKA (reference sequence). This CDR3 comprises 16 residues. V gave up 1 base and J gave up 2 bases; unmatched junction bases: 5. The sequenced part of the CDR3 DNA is TGCAGTGCTAGAGGGGACAGGGGGGGGGACACAGATACG. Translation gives CSARGDRGGDTDT. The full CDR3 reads CSARGDRGGDTDTQYF.

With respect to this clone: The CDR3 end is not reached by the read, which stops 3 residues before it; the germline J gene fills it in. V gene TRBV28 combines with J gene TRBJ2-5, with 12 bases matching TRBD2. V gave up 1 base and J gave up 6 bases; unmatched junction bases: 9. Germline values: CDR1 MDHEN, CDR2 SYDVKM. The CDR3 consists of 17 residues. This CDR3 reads CASSLLLAGGSRKTQYF. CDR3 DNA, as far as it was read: TGTGCCAGCAGTTTATTACTAGCGGGGGGTTCGCGAAAGACC.

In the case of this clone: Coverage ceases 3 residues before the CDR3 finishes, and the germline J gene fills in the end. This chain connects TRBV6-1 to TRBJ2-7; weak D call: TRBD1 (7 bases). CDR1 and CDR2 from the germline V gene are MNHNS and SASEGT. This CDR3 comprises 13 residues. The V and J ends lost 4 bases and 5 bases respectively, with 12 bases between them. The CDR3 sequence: CASSGQGGDEQYF. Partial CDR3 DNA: TGTGCCAGCAGTGGACAGGGAGGCGACGAG.

CDR3 sequence reads: CASFSGYYEQYF. CDR3 DNA (partial): TGTGCCAGCTTCTCAGGCTATTACGAG. The J gene is TRBJ2-7, the V gene TRBV2, with D hard to call. From the germline J gene comes the end of the CDR3, since the read stops 3 residues before it. The CDR3 consists of 12 residues. Germline V gives CDR1 SNHLY, CDR2 FYNNEI. Trimming pared 8 bases from V and 4 bases from J, leaving 12 bases between.

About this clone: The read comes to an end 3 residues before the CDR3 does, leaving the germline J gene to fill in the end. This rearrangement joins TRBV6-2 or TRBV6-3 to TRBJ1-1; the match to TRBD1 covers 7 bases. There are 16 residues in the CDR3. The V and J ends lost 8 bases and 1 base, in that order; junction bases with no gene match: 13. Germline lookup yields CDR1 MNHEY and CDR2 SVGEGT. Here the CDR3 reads CASLQSWGQRNTEAFF. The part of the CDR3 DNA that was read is TGTGCCAGCTTACAAAGTTGGGGACAGAGGAACACTGAA.

The DNA read from the CDR3 is TGCAGTGCTTCCATCCTTAGGGGGCAAACCTACGAG. It translates to CSASILRGQTYE. The CDR3 in its entirety is CSASILRGQTYEQYF. The gene calls are TRBV20-1 and TRBJ2-7; 7 bases fit TRBD1. The CDR3 is cut off 3 residues early in the read; its end comes from the germline J gene. J lost 2 bases, V lost 5 bases, and 12 bases had no gene match. Germline CDR1 DFQATT, CDR2 SNEGSKA (reference sequence). The CDR3 consists of 15 residues.

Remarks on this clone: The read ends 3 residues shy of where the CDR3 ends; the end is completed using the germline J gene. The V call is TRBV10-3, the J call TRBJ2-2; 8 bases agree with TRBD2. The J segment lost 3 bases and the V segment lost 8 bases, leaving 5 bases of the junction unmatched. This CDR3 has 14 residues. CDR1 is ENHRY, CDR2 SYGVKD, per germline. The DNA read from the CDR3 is TGTGCCATCGGCGCGGGGGGACACACCGGGGAG. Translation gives CAIGAGGHTGE. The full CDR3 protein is CAIGAGGHTGELFF.

The CDR3 sequence is CSAGGTIYEQYF. CDR3 DNA, as far as it was read: TGCAGCGCCGGCGGGACTATTTACGAG. The V gene is TRBV29-1, the J gene TRBJ2-7, with 7 bases lining up with TRBD2. The read comes to an end 3 residues before the CDR3 does, leaving the germline J gene to fill in the end. The CDR3 is made up of 12 amino acids. CDR1 is SQVTM and CDR2 is ANQGSEA in the germline V gene. V lost 7 bases and J lost 4; bases outside the gene matches: 7.

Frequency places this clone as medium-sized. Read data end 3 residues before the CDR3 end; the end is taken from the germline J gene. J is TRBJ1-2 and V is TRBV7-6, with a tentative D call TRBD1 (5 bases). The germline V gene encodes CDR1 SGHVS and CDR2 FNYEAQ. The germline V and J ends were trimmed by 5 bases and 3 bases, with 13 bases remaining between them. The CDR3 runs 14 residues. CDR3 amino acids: CASSQGLGHYGYTF. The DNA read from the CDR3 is TGTGCCAGCAGCCAGGGCCTGGGGCACTATGGC. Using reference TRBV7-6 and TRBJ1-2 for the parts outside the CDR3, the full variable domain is GAGVSQSPRYKVTKRGQDVALRCDPISGHVSLYWYRQALGQGPEFLTYFNYEAQQDKSGLPNDRFSAERPEGSISTLTIQRTEQRDSAMYRCASSQGLGHYGYTFGSGTRLTVV.

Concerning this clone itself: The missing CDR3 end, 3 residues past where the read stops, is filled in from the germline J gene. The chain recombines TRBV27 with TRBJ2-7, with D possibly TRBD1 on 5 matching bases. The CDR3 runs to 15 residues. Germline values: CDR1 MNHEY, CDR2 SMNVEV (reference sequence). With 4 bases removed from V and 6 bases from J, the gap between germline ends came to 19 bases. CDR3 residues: CASSSARQGSLEQYF. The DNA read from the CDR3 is TGTGCCAGCAGTTCAGCTAGGCAGGGCTCGCTCGAG.

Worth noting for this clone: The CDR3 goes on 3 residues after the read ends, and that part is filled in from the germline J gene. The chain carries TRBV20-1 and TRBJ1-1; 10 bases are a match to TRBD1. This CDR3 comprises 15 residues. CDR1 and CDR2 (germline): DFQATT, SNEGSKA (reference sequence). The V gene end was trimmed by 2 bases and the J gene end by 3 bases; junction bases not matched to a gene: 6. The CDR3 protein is CSARWTGGTYTEAFF. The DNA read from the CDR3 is TGCAGTGCTAGATGGACAGGGGGGACTTACACTGAA.

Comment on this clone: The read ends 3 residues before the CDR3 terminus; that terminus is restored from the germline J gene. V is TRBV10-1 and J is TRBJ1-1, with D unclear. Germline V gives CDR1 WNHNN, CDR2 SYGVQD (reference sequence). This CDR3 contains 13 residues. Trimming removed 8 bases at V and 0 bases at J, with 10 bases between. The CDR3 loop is CASPSPVNTEAFF. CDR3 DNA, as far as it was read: TGCGCCAGCCCCAGTCCAGTGAACACTGAA.

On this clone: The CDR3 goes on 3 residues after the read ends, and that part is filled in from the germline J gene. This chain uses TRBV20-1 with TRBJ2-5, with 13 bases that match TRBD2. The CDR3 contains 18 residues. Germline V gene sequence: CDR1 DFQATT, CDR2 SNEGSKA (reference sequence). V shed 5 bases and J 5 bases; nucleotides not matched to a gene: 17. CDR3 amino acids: CSAPALGLAGPNKETQYF. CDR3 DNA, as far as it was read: TGCAGTGCTCCTGCATTGGGACTAGCGGGGCCCAACAAGGAGACC.

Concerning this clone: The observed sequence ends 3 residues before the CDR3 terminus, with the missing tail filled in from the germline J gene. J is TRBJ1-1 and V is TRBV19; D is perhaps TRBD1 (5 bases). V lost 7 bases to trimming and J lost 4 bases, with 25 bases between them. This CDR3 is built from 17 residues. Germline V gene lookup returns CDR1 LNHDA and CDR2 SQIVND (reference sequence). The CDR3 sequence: CASTFPIPGRGFTEAFF. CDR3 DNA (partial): TGTGCCAGTACTTTCCCGATCCCGGGACGGGGGTTCACTGAA.

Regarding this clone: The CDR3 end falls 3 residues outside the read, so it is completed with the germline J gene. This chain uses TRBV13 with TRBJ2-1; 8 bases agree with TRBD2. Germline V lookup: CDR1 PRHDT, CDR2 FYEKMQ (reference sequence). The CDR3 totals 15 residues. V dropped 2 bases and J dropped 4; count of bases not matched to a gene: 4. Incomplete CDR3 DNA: TGTGCCAGCAGCTTATTACTAGCGGAGTACAATGAG. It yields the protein CASSLLLAEYNE. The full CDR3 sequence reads CASSLLLAEYNEQFF.